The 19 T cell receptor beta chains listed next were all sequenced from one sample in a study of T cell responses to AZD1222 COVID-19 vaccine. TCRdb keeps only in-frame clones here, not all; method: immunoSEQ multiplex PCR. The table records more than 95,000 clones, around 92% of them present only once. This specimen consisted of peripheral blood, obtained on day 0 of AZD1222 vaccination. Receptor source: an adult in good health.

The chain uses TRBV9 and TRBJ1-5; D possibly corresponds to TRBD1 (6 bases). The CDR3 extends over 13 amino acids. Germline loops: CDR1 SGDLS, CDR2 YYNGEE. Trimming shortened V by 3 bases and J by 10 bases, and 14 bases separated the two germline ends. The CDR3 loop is CASSGDTRGPQHF. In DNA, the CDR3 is TGTGCCAGCAGCGGGGACACCCGGGGCCCCCAGCATTTT. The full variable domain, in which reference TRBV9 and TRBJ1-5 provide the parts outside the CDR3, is DSGVTQTPKHLITATGQRVTLRCSPRSGDLSVYWYQQSLDQGLQFLIQYYNGEERAKGNILERFSAQQFPDLHSELNLSSLELGDSALYFCASSGDTRGPQHFGDGTRLSIL.

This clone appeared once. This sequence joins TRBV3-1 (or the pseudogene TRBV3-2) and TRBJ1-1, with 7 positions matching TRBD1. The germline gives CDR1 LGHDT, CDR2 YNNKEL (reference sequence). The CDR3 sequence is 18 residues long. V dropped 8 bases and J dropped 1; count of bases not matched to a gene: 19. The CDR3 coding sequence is TGTGCCAGCGGTTATCTCTCGTACAGGGGAGGAGGGAACACTGAAGCTTTCTTT. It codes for CASGYLSYRGGGNTEAFF.

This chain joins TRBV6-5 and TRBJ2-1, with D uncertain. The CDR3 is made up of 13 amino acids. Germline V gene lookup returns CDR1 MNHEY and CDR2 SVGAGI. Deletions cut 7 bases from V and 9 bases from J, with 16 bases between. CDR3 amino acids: CASTTSHGFEQFF. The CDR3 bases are TGTGCCAGCACAACGAGTCACGGGTTTGAGCAGTTCTTC.

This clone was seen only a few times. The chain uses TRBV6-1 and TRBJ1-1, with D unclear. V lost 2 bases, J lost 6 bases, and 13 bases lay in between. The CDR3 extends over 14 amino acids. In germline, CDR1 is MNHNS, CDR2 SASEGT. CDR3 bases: TGTGCCAGCAGTGAAATGGAGAACCGAGCTGAAGCTTTCTTT. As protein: CASSEMENRAEAFF.

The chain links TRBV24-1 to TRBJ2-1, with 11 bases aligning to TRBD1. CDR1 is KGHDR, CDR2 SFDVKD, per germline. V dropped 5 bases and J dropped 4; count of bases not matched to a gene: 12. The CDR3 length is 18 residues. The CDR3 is CATSGRTGGPQHYNEQFF. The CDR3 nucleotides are TGTGCCACCAGTGGCCGGACAGGGGGCCCTCAACATTACAATGAGCAGTTCTTC.

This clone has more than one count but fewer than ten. The CDR3 bases are TGTGCCAGCAGTTACTCCGGGGGGAGCGGGGACGAGCAGTACTTC. Translating it yields CASSYSGGSGDEQYF. The rearrangement uses TRBV6-5 and TRBJ2-7, with 7 bases aligning to TRBD2. The CDR3 has 15 amino acids. In germline, CDR1 is MNHEY, CDR2 SVGAGI. Germline trimming cut 0 bases from V and 5 bases from J; bases unmatched to any gene: 7.

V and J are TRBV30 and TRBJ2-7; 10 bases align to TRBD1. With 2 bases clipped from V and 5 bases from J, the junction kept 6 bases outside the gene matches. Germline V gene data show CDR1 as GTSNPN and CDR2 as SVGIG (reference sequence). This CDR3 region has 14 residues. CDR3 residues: CAWSYGTGVDEQYF. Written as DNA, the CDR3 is TGTGCCTGGAGTTACGGGACAGGGGTCGACGAGCAGTACTTC.

The CDR3 is CASSGEFGTGVTPLHF. In nucleotides, the CDR3 is TGTGCCAGCAGCGGCGAATTTGGGACAGGGGTAACACCCCTCCACTTT. The chain has TRBV9 and TRBJ1-6; 10 positions agree with TRBD1. The V gene's germline CDR1 is SGDLS and CDR2 YYNGEE. The V gene end was trimmed by 3 bases and the J gene end by 11 bases; junction bases not matched to a gene: 11. The CDR3 length is 16 residues.

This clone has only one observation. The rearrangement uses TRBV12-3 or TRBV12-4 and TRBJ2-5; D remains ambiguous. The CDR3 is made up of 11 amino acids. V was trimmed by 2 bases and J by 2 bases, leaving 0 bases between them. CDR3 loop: CASSLQETQYF. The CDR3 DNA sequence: TGTGCCAGCAGTTTACAAGAGACCCAGTACTTC.

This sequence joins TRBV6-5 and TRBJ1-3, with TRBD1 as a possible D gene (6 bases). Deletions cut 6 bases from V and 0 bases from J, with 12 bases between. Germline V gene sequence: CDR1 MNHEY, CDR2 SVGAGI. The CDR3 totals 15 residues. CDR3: CASSRDTFSGNTIYF. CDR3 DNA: TGTGCCAGCAGCAGGGACACCTTCTCTGGAAACACCATATATTTT.

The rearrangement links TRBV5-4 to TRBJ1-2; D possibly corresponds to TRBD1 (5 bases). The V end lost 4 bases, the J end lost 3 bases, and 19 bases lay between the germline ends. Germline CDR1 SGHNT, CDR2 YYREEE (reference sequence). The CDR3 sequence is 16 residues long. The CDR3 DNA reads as TGTGCCAGCAGCCCCGAACCCGGGGCTAGTGACTATGGCTACACCTTC. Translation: CASSPEPGASDYGYTF. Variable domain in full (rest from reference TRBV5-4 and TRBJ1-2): ETGVTQSPTHLIKTRGQQVTLRCSSQSGHNTVSWYQQALGQGPQFIFQYYREEENGRGNFPPRFSGLQFPNYSSELNVNALELDDSALYLCASSPEPGASDYGYTFGSGTRLTVV.

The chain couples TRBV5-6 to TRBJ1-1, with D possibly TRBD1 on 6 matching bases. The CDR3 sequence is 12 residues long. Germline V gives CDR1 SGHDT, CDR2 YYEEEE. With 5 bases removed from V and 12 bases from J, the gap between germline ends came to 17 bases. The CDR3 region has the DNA TGTGCCAGCAGTTCAACACGGGGGCGACCTTTCTTT. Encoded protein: CASSSTRGRPFF.

Here the CDR3 DNA reads TGTGCCAGCAGCCGACCCGGGACAGCCGGTGAAAAACTGTTTTTT. Translating it yields CASSRPGTAGEKLFF. The chain uses TRBV5-6 and TRBJ1-4, with TRBD1 matching over 7 bases. This CDR3 has 15 residues. Germline CDR1 and CDR2: SGHDT and YYEEEE. V gave up 4 bases and J gave up 7 bases; unmatched junction bases: 10.

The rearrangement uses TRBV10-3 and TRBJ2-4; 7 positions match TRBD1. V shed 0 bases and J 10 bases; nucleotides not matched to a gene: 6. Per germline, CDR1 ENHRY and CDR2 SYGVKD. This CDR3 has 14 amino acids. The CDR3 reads CAISESSGGFIQYF. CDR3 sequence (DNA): TGTGCCATCAGTGAGTCCTCAGGGGGATTTATTCAGTACTTC.

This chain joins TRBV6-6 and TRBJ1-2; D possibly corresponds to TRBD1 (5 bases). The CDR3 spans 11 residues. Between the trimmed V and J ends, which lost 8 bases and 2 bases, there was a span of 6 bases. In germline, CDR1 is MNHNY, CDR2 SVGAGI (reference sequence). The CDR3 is CASWTNYGYTF. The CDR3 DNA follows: TGTGCCAGCTGGACAAACTATGGCTACACCTTC.

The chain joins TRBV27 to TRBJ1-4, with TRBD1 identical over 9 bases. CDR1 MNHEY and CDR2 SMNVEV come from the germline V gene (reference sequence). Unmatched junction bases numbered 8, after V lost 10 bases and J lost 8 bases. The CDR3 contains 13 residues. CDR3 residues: CATGTGSMEKLFF. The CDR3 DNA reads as TGTGCCACCGGGACAGGGTCGATGGAAAAACTGTTTTTT.

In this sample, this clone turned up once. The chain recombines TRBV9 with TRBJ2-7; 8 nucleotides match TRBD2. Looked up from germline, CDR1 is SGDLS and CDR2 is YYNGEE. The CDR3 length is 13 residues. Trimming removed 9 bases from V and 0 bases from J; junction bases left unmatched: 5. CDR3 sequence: CAMAAGDSYEQYF. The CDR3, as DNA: TGTGCCATGGCAGCGGGAGACTCCTACGAGCAGTACTTC.

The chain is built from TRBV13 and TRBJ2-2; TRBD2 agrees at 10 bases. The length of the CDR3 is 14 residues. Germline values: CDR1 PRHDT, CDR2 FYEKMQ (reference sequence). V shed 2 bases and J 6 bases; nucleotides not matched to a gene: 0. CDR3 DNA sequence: TGTGCCAGCAGCTTAACTAGCGGGGCCGGGGAGCTGTTTTTT. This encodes CASSLTSGAGELFF.

In DNA form, the CDR3 reads TGTGCCAGCAGTTCCTGGCCCGGCGCTTTCTTT. This encodes CASSSWPGAFF. This chain connects TRBV28 to TRBJ1-1; D remains ambiguous. V lost 4 bases and J 11 bases, leaving 11 bases between the germline ends. This CDR3 region has 11 residues. Germline V gene sequence: CDR1 MDHEN, CDR2 SYDVKM.